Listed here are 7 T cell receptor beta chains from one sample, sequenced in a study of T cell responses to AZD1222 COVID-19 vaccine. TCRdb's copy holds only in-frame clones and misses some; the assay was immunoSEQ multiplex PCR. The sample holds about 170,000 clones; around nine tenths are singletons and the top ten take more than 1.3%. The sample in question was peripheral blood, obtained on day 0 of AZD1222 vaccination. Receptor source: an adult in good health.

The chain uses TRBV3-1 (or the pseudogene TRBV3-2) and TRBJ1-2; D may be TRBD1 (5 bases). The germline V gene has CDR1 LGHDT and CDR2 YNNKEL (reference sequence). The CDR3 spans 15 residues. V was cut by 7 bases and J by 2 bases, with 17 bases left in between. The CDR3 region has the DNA TGTGCCAGCACCCGTTCCGGTGGGGGGAACTATGGCTACACCTTC. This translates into CASTRSGGGNYGYTF.

CDR3 nucleotide sequence: TGTGCCAGCTCTCTCAATATCGGGGGGACCAACAATTCACCCCTCCACTTT. This codes for CASSLNIGGTNNSPLHF. The chain uses TRBV18 and TRBJ1-6; D is possibly TRBD1 (5 bases). CDR1 and CDR2 (germline): KGHSH, LQKENI. Trimming stripped 6 bases from V and 7 bases from J, with 22 bases between. The CDR3 extends over 17 amino acids. Supplemented by reference TRBV18 and TRBJ1-6, the full variable domain reads NAGVMQNPRHLVRRRGQEARLRCSPMKGHSHVYWYRQLPEEGLKFMVYLQKENIIDESGMPKERFSAEFPKEGPSILRIQQVVRGDSAAYFCASSLNIGGTNNSPLHFGNGTRLTVT.

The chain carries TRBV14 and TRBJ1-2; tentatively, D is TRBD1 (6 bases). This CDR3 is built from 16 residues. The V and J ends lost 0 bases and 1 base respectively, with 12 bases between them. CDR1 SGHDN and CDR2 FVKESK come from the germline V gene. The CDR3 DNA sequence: TGTGCCAGCAGCCAAGAAGGGACACCAGTTAACTATGGCTACACCTTC. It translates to CASSQEGTPVNYGYTF.

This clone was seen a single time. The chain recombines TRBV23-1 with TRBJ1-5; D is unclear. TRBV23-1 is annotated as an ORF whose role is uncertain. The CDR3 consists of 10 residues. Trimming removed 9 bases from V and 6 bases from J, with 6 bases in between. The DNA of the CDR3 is TGCGCCAGGGAAGGTCAGCCCCAGCATTTT. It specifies CAREGQPQHF.

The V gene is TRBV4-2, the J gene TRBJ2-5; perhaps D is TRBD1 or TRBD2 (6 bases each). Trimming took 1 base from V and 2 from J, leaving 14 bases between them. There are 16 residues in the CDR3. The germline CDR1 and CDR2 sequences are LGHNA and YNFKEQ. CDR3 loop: CASSQARGQGQETQYF. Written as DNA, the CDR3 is TGTGCCAGCAGCCAAGCCCGGGGGCAGGGACAAGAGACCCAGTACTTC.

CDR3 DNA sequence: TGTGCCAGCAGTGACTCGGGGGAAAACAATGAGCAGTTCTTC. As protein: CASSDSGENNEQFF. The chain is built from TRBV6-4 and TRBJ2-1, with D perhaps given as TRBD1 or TRBD2 (5 bases each). The CDR3 has 14 residues. Germline V CDR1 and CDR2: MRHNA, SNTAGT. V was pared by 0 bases and J by 5 bases, with 8 bases between.

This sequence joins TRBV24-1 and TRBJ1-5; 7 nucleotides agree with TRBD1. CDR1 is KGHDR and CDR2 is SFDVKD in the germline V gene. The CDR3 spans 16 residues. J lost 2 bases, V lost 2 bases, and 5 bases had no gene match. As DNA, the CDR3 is TGTGCCACCAGTGATTCCTGGACAGGAGGCAATCAGCCCCAGCATTTT. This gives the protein CATSDSWTGGNQPQHF.